This T cell receptor (beta chain) was retrieved from a study of blood T cell repertoires in COVID-19 (dated by TCRdb to the early 2020s). Study-wide context: Samples from collaborators originated in the United States, Italy and Spain and spanned both the acute and convalescent phases of COVID-19. The prospective study material was composed of cDNA or gDNA derived from T cells, B-cell-depleted T cells, or PBMCs. Subjects who had been exposed to COVID-19, were actively infected with it, or had recovered from it provided the deeply sampled blood TCRbeta repertoires that made up the dataset. The repertoires were released in a freely available public database intended as a resource for research on the immune response to SARS-CoV-2. Samples came from the ongoing ImmuneRACE study (first 160 participants) plus 1,254 subjects from 6 global collaborators. Sample metadata almost always included a de-identified subject ID, COVID-19 status, age in years and sex. Where HLA class I and class II types were available, the types were taken from metadata supplied by the sample provider, not from assay-based typing. Overall study results and their limits: The amount of clinical and demographic metadata varied by source and participant and was provided uncurated.

TCRbeta CDR3 regions were amplified from genomic DNA by means of the immunoSEQ Assay, a bias-controlled multiplex PCR. Turning to the authors' computational methods: The number of nucleated cells in each sample was estimated from the amplification of reference gene primers within the assay. Sequence reads were collapsed and filtered to measure the absolute abundance of every unique TCRbeta CDR3 rearrangement. For each sample, productive Simpson clonality was calculated as the square root of Simpson's diversity index over productive rearrangements. TCRdb mirrors the immuneACCESS table, restricted to in-frame sequences. Some clones are absent from its copies; in checked studies, under half trace to an unresolved V gene, and the reason for the others is unknown. V and J calls and clone size are given by that table; D and trimming were obtained from the DNA. Counted in this sample were 20,000 to 30,000 clones; roughly 90% of them appeared once. The top ten clones comprise less than 8.5% of the sample.

V and J lose 5 bases and 3 bases, and a span of 10 bases separates them. Its CDR3 holds 14 amino acids, cysteine through phenylalanine. CDR3 DNA is the only sequence kept; it has 42 bases, read in frame from the first base. As encoded in the germline V gene (reference sequence), CDR1 is SEHNR while CDR2 is FQNEAQ. Collaborating institutions collected whole blood in K2EDTA tubes following their own protocols. Collaborator samples were shipped for TCRbeta analysis as frozen whole blood, isolated PBMCs, or DNA extracted from either sample type. Worth noting for this clone: The antigen it recognizes is unknown. No much larger clone exists at a distance of one base, and base qualities are not known.

The receptor chain draws on TRBV7-9 and TRBJ1-4, with the D gene not confidently named. What was sequenced was peripheral blood. The sequence was collected from a human donor in a cohort sampled during active COVID-19. This receptor carries the CDR3 CASSRQTANEKLFF. The nucleotide sequence is TGTGCCAGCAGCCGCCAAACGGCTAATGAAAAACTGTTTTTT. Reference TRBV7-9 and TRBJ1-4 proteins supply the regions before and after the CDR3; the full variable domain is: DTGVSQNPRHKITKRGQNVTFRCDPISEHNRLYWYRQTLGQGPEFLTYFQNEAQLEKSRLLSDRFSAERPKGSFSTLEIQRTEQGDSAMYLCASSRQTANEKLFFGSGTQLSVL.